This is a list of T cell receptor beta chains from one sample in a study of Graves' ophthalmopathy and Graves' hyperthyroidism. Using its own MiXCR run on the multiplex PCR reads, TCRdb lists one record per CDR3 protein. The table records about 380,000 distinct CDR3 sequences, about 16% of them present only once. The source material was peripheral blood. Receptor source: a woman under 30 with stable Graves' hyperthyroidism. The CDR3 runs from the conserved cysteine through the conserved F or W. Each record gives: CDR3 protein, CDR3 DNA, V gene, D gene, clone size, J gene. D genes are given only for firm matches. Clone size is not always given. Where it is, it says once, few, many or a class for expanded clones.

cdr3_aa: CASSQVIRDDYGYTF
cdr3_nt: TGCGCCAGCAGCCAAGTGATAAGGGACGACTATGGCTACACCTTC
v_call: TRBV4-1
d_call: -
clone_size: few
j_call: TRBJ1-2

cdr3_aa: CASSYSGTMNTEAFF
cdr3_nt: TGTGCCAGCAGTTACTCTGGCACTATGAACACTGAAGCTTTCTTT
v_call: TRBV6-5
d_call: -
clone_size: many
j_call: TRBJ1-1

cdr3_aa: CASSGDRRNTEAFF
cdr3_nt: TGTGCCAGTAGTGGCGACAGGCGAAACACTGAAGCTTTCTTT
v_call: TRBV19
d_call: -
clone_size: many
j_call: TRBJ1-1

cdr3_aa: CASSSRRKGSGTEAFF
cdr3_nt: TGTGCCAGCAGCTCGAGACGCAAGGGAAGTGGTACTGAAGCTTTCTTT
v_call: TRBV11-1
d_call: -
clone_size: few
j_call: TRBJ1-1

cdr3_aa: CASSIGYGAYEQYF
cdr3_nt: TGTGCCAGTAGTATAGGGTATGGGGCCTACGAGCAGTACTTC
v_call: TRBV19
d_call: -
clone_size: -
j_call: TRBJ2-7

cdr3_aa: CSVETGGGTEAFF
cdr3_nt: TGCAGCGTTGAAACAGGGGGCGGCACTGAAGCTTTCTTT
v_call: TRBV29-1
d_call: TRBD1
clone_size: many
j_call: TRBJ1-1

cdr3_aa: CASELRGNTEAFF
cdr3_nt: TGTGCCAGTGAACTCAGGGGGAACACTGAAGCTTTCTTT
v_call: TRBV19
d_call: -
clone_size: many
j_call: TRBJ1-1

cdr3_aa: CASSEEASKRGTGELFF
cdr3_nt: TGTGCCAGCAGTGAAGAGGCGTCGAAACGAGGCACCGGGGAGCTGTTTTTT
v_call: TRBV6-1
d_call: -
clone_size: -
j_call: TRBJ2-2

cdr3_aa: CASSPRGHHYEQYF
cdr3_nt: TGTGCCAGCAGCCCCAGGGGGCATCACTACGAGCAGTACTTC
v_call: TRBV12-3/TRBV12-4
d_call: TRBD1
clone_size: many
j_call: TRBJ2-7

cdr3_aa: CASTLQRQVTGELFF
cdr3_nt: TGTGCCAGTACCCTCCAAAGACAGGTCACCGGGGAGCTGTTTTTT
v_call: TRBV19
d_call: -
clone_size: many
j_call: TRBJ2-2

cdr3_aa: CASSTGTPGNTIYF
cdr3_nt: TGTGCCAGCAGTACCGGGACACCTGGAAACACCATATATTTT
v_call: TRBV12-3/TRBV12-4
d_call: -
clone_size: many
j_call: TRBJ1-3

cdr3_aa: CASSFAPGQGLGMNTEAFF
cdr3_nt: TGTGCCAGCAGTTTCGCGCCGGGACAGGGGTTGGGGATGAACACTGAAGCTTTCTTT
v_call: TRBV2
d_call: TRBD1
clone_size: many
j_call: TRBJ1-1

cdr3_aa: CASSETGARGETQYF
cdr3_nt: TGTGCCAGCAGTGAGACAGGCGCCAGGGGAGAGACCCAGTACTTC
v_call: TRBV2
d_call: -
clone_size: many
j_call: TRBJ2-5

cdr3_aa: CASSYRGPYYGYTF
cdr3_nt: TGTGCCAGCAGTTACAGGGGGCCCTACTATGGCTACACCTTC
v_call: TRBV12-3/TRBV12-4
d_call: TRBD1
clone_size: -
j_call: TRBJ1-2

cdr3_aa: CSVDVGGAEAFF
cdr3_nt: TGCAGCGTTGATGTCGGGGGTGCGGAAGCTTTCTTT
v_call: TRBV29-1
d_call: -
clone_size: once
j_call: TRBJ1-1

cdr3_aa: CSVLRQLNTEAFF
cdr3_nt: TGCAGCGTTTTACGCCAATTGAACACTGAAGCTTTCTTT
v_call: TRBV29-1
d_call: -
clone_size: many
j_call: TRBJ1-1

cdr3_aa: CASSQDKASGGETQYF
cdr3_nt: TGTGCCAGCAGCCAAGATAAGGCTAGCGGAGGGGAGACCCAGTACTTC
v_call: TRBV4-2
d_call: TRBD2
clone_size: many
j_call: TRBJ2-5

cdr3_aa: CASSQETGPQHF
cdr3_nt: TGTGCCAGCAGCCAAGAAACCGGGCCCCAGCATTTT
v_call: TRBV14
d_call: -
clone_size: -
j_call: TRBJ1-5

cdr3_aa: CASSARGAQSPLHF
cdr3_nt: TGTGCCAGCAGTGCCAGAGGGGCCCAGTCACCCCTCCACTTT
v_call: TRBV3-1
d_call: -
clone_size: -
j_call: TRBJ1-6

cdr3_aa: CSARPNRNYYGYTF
cdr3_nt: TGCAGTGCTAGGCCTAACAGGAACTACTATGGCTACACCTTC
v_call: TRBV20-1
d_call: -
clone_size: many
j_call: TRBJ1-2

cdr3_aa: CASSPRRGEPYGYTF
cdr3_nt: TGTGCCAGCAGCCCGAGGAGGGGGGAGCCCTATGGCTACACCTTC
v_call: TRBV11-2
d_call: -
clone_size: many
j_call: TRBJ1-2

cdr3_aa: CASSPQSEAFF
cdr3_nt: TGTGCCAGCAGTCCCCAGAGTGAAGCTTTCTTT
v_call: TRBV12-3/TRBV12-4
d_call: -
clone_size: -
j_call: TRBJ1-1

cdr3_aa: CASSQTTGLGELFF
cdr3_nt: TGCGCCAGCAGCCAAACAACAGGCCTAGGGGAGCTGTTTTTT
v_call: TRBV4-1
d_call: -
clone_size: many
j_call: TRBJ2-2

cdr3_aa: CSVDGAGTDGYTF
cdr3_nt: TGCAGCGTTGATGGGGCAGGGACGGATGGCTACACCTTC
v_call: TRBV29-1
d_call: -
clone_size: many
j_call: TRBJ1-2

cdr3_aa: CASSLDAGKVETQYF
cdr3_nt: TGTGCCAGCAGCTTAGATGCGGGTAAAGTAGAGACCCAGTACTTC
v_call: TRBV11-2
d_call: -
clone_size: many
j_call: TRBJ2-5

cdr3_aa: CASIKDQGGPQHF
cdr3_nt: TGTGCCAGCATCAAAGATCAAGGGGGACCCCAGCATTTT
v_call: TRBV2
d_call: -
clone_size: -
j_call: TRBJ1-5

cdr3_aa: CASSLVAGGLTF
cdr3_nt: TGTGCCAGCAGCTTAGTGGCGGGGGGGCTAACATTC
v_call: TRBV7-2
d_call: TRBD2
clone_size: many
j_call: TRBJ2-5

cdr3_aa: CASSLETSGGAGGGYEQYF
cdr3_nt: TGCGCCAGCAGCTTGGAGACTAGCGGGGGGGCCGGTGGGGGCTACGAGCAGTACTTC
v_call: TRBV5-1
d_call: TRBD2
clone_size: -
j_call: TRBJ2-7

cdr3_aa: CASSLRTASSGNTIYF
cdr3_nt: TGTGCCAGCAGCCTAAGGACAGCGAGCTCTGGAAACACCATATATTTT
v_call: TRBV14
d_call: -
clone_size: many
j_call: TRBJ1-3

cdr3_aa: CASSSYRGQGYEQYF
cdr3_nt: TGTGCCAGCAGCTCATACAGGGGGCAGGGTTACGAGCAGTACTTC
v_call: TRBV7-2
d_call: TRBD1
clone_size: -
j_call: TRBJ2-7

cdr3_aa: CASSYSSPRGRGSYEQYF
cdr3_nt: TGTGCCAGCAGTTACTCGAGTCCCCGCGGGAGAGGGTCCTACGAGCAGTACTTC
v_call: TRBV6-2/TRBV6-3
d_call: TRBD2
clone_size: -
j_call: TRBJ2-7

cdr3_aa: CAWSVEVTQEAQYF
cdr3_nt: TGTGCCTGGAGTGTAGAGGTGACACAAGAGGCCCAGTACTTC
v_call: TRBV30
d_call: -
clone_size: -
j_call: TRBJ2-5

cdr3_aa: CASYVPRETQYF
cdr3_nt: TGTGCCAGCTATGTACCCCGGGAGACCCAGTACTTC
v_call: TRBV6-1
d_call: -
clone_size: many
j_call: TRBJ2-5

cdr3_aa: CASSLVRDAEAFF
cdr3_nt: TGTGCCAGCAGTTTAGTTAGGGACGCTGAAGCTTTCTTT
v_call: TRBV27
d_call: -
clone_size: many
j_call: TRBJ1-1

cdr3_aa: CASSLDGRDQYF
cdr3_nt: TGCGCCAGCAGCCTAGACGGAAGAGACCAGTACTTC
v_call: TRBV5-1
d_call: -
clone_size: many
j_call: TRBJ2-5

cdr3_aa: CATSRGTDTGELFF
cdr3_nt: TGTGCCACTTCGAGAGGGACAGACACCGGGGAGCTGTTTTTT
v_call: TRBV10-3
d_call: TRBD1
clone_size: few
j_call: TRBJ2-2

cdr3_aa: CASSQVVGAIPEAFF
cdr3_nt: TGTGCCAGCAGCCAAGTCGTGGGAGCGATTCCTGAAGCTTTCTTT
v_call: TRBV4-2
d_call: -
clone_size: once
j_call: TRBJ1-1

cdr3_aa: CASSLDRAGNQPQHF
cdr3_nt: TGTGCCAGCAGCCTCGACAGGGCCGGGAATCAGCCCCAGCATTTT
v_call: TRBV7-8
d_call: TRBD1
clone_size: many
j_call: TRBJ1-5

cdr3_aa: CASSPLLYPGPSSEETQYF
cdr3_nt: TGTGCCAGCTCACCGCTCCTTTACCCCGGGCCCTCCAGCGAAGAGACCCAGTACTTC
v_call: TRBV18
d_call: -
clone_size: few
j_call: TRBJ2-5

cdr3_aa: CASSLGAGTPLTEAFF
cdr3_nt: TGTGCCAGTAGCCTAGGGGCCGGGACCCCTCTAACTGAAGCTTTCTTT
v_call: TRBV19
d_call: -
clone_size: few
j_call: TRBJ1-1

cdr3_aa: CASSQGLVSSYEQYF
cdr3_nt: TGTGCCAGCAGCCAAGGGCTAGTGAGCTCCTACGAGCAGTACTTC
v_call: TRBV7-3
d_call: -
clone_size: -
j_call: TRBJ2-7